A single sample gave rise to the 24 T cell receptor beta chains below, sequenced in a study of brain T cells in children with intractable seizures. TCRdb keeps only in-frame clones here, not all; method: immunoSEQ multiplex PCR. Here the sample spans some 62,000 clones, 90% to 97% being singletons. The sample was peripheral blood, taken at surgery. The receptors stem from a boy under two years old with focal cortical dysplasia and intractable seizures.

The V and J genes are TRBV6-5 and TRBJ1-3, with D unclear. The CDR3 has 15 amino acids. Germline V CDR1 and CDR2: MNHEY, SVGAGI. Deletions cut 4 bases from V and 0 bases from J, with 10 bases between. The chain's CDR3 is CASSLLMGSGNTIYF. The CDR3 nucleotides read TGTGCCAGCAGTTTGCTCATGGGCTCTGGAAACACCATATATTTT.

The chain employs TRBV4-2 and TRBJ1-6; 9 bases fit TRBD1. The J segment lost 7 bases and the V segment lost 0 bases, leaving 19 bases of the junction unmatched. The CDR3 extends over 21 amino acids. Germline lookup yields CDR1 LGHNA and CDR2 YNFKEQ. The CDR3 nucleotides read TGTGCCAGCAGCCAAGATCGATCCGGGACAGGGACTTACTTAGAAAATTCACCCCTCCACTTT. Its translation is CASSQDRSGTGTYLENSPLHF.

The V and J genes are TRBV28 and TRBJ2-7, with 7 bases lining up with TRBD1. This CDR3 is 17 amino acids long. Germline-derived CDR1 and CDR2 are MDHEN and SYDVKM. The V segment lost 4 bases and the J segment 5 bases; nucleotides outside the gene matches: 17. CDR3 amino acids: CASSSPRRRQGIDEQYF. The CDR3 region has the DNA TGTGCCAGCAGTTCCCCACGACGGAGACAGGGTATTGACGAGCAGTACTTC.

This clone was recorded only once. V usage is TRBV24-1 and J usage is TRBJ2-7; TRBD1 matches 7 bases. Germline CDR1 KGHDR, CDR2 SFDVKD. This CDR3 spans 15 amino acids. Trimming removed 5 bases from V and 0 bases from J; junction bases left unmatched: 6. The CDR3: CATSALTGSSYEQYF. The CDR3 DNA sequence: TGTGCCACCAGTGCTCTGACAGGGAGCTCCTACGAGCAGTACTTC.

The chain carries TRBV9 and TRBJ1-6; possibly TRBD1 for D (5 bases). Germline loops: CDR1 SGDLS, CDR2 YYNGEE. The V gene lost 0 bases and the J gene lost 9 bases, with 7 bases spanning the gap. The CDR3 sequence is 13 residues long. The CDR3: CASSVGGGSPLHF. The CDR3 DNA reads TGTGCCAGCAGCGTAGGTGGGGGTTCACCCCTCCACTTT.

J is TRBJ1-3 and V is TRBV20-1, with no clear D. The CDR3 length is 11 residues. With 3 bases removed from V and 3 bases from J, the gap between germline ends came to 3 bases. CDR1 DFQATT and CDR2 SNEGSKA come from the germline V gene (reference sequence). CDR3 DNA sequence: TGCAGTGCTAGCCATGGAAACACCATATATTTT. This sequence encodes CSASHGNTIYF.

The V and J genes are TRBV2 and TRBJ2-1; 10 bases fit TRBD1. V shed 10 bases, J shed 4 bases, and the junction held 10 bases outside the gene matches. The CDR3 spans 15 residues. Looked up from germline, CDR1 is SNHLY and CDR2 is FYNNEI. CDR3 loop: CATQFGTGEYNEQFF. The CDR3, as DNA: TGTGCCACCCAATTCGGGACAGGGGAGTACAATGAGCAGTTCTTC.

The chain employs TRBV27 and TRBJ2-1; D could derive from TRBD1 or TRBD2 (5 bases each). This CDR3 comprises 17 residues. Germline V gene lookup returns CDR1 MNHEY and CDR2 SMNVEV (reference sequence). V dropped 0 bases and J dropped 5 bases, with 17 bases sitting between them. The CDR3 reads CASSLSHRGLGNNEQFF. CDR3 bases: TGTGCCAGCAGTTTATCTCACCGGGGCCTAGGAAACAATGAGCAGTTCTTC.

In its sample, this clone was seen once. The chain links TRBV2 to TRBJ1-1; TRBD1 matches at 10 bases. CDR1 and CDR2 (germline): SNHLY, FYNNEI. The CDR3 runs 17 residues. The junction had 8 bases not matched to a gene; V was cut back by 0 bases and J by 4 bases. This CDR3 is CASSEALRQGAVTEAFF. In DNA form, the CDR3 reads TGTGCCAGCAGTGAAGCGCTTCGACAGGGGGCTGTCACTGAAGCTTTCTTT.

This sequence joins TRBV19 and TRBJ2-1; 8 nucleotides line up with TRBD2. Per the germline V gene, CDR1 is LNHDA and CDR2 is SQIVND (reference sequence). Germline trimming cut 6 bases from V and 9 bases from J; bases unmatched to any gene: 19. This CDR3 region has 17 residues. CDR3 DNA: TGTGCCAGTAGGATACGCGGTGGACTAGCCTCTGTCGGTGAGCAGTTCTTC. Translated, it gives CASRIRGGLASVGEQFF.

The V gene is TRBV11-2, the J gene TRBJ1-6, with TRBD1 identical over 7 bases. V was pared by 2 bases and J by 8 bases, with 6 bases of the junction left unmatched. This CDR3 contains 15 residues. CDR1 SGHAT and CDR2 FQNNGV come from the germline V gene. In DNA, the CDR3 is TGTGCCAGCAGCTTAAGGGGACAGCAACATTCACCCCTCCACTTT. It yields the protein CASSLRGQQHSPLHF.

V gene TRBV6-2 or TRBV6-3 combines with J gene TRBJ2-3; 10 bases are shared with TRBD2. The germline CDR1 and CDR2 sequences are MNHEY and SVGEGT. This CDR3 has 17 amino acids. V was pared by 2 bases and J by 2 bases, with 7 bases of the junction left unmatched. Written as DNA, the CDR3 is TGTGCCAGCAGTTACGCACTACTAGCGGGATCCACAGATACGCAGTATTTT. Protein sequence: CASSYALLAGSTDTQYF.

CDR3 nucleotides: TGCAGTGCTAGTAAGGGACTAGAGAACACCGGGGAGCTGTTTTTT. The encoded protein is CSASKGLENTGELFF. The rearrangement joins TRBV20-1 to TRBJ2-2, with 8 bases aligning to TRBD2. The J segment lost 1 base and the V segment lost 3 bases, leaving 4 bases of the junction unmatched. Germline values: CDR1 DFQATT, CDR2 SNEGSKA (reference sequence). This CDR3 is 15 amino acids long.

The chain is built from TRBV4-1 and TRBJ1-2, with D possibly being TRBD1 (5 bases). The CDR3 length is 12 residues. The germline V gene encodes CDR1 MGHRA and CDR2 YSYEKL. V lost 0 bases to trimming and J lost 8 bases, with 7 bases between them. Written as DNA, the CDR3 is TGCGCCAGCAGCCAAGATGGGGGGGGCTACACCTTC. This sequence encodes CASSQDGGGYTF.

The V gene is TRBV27, the J gene TRBJ1-2, with D tentatively TRBD1 (6 bases). Trimming took off 0 bases at V and 8 bases at J, with 10 bases between the two ends. The CDR3 contains 13 residues. CDR1 and CDR2 (germline): MNHEY, SMNVEV (reference sequence). DNA for the CDR3: TGTGCCAGCAGTTTATCAGGGGGGAGCGGCTACACCTTC. It codes for CASSLSGGSGYTF.

This sequence joins TRBV19 and TRBJ2-1; 11 nucleotides align to TRBD2. In germline, CDR1 is LNHDA, CDR2 SQIVND (reference sequence). CDR3 length equals 15 residues. V gave up 5 bases and J gave up 10 bases; unmatched junction bases: 10. The CDR3: CASSFLAGGGVEQFF. CDR3 sequence (DNA): TGTGCCAGTAGTTTTTTAGCGGGGGGGGGTGTCGAGCAGTTCTTC.

This clone is a singleton in its sample. This sequence joins TRBV2 and TRBJ1-1; 9 nucleotides line up with TRBD1. CDR1 SNHLY and CDR2 FYNNEI come from the germline V gene. This CDR3 contains 14 residues. J was trimmed by 5 bases and V by 6 bases; bases with no gene match: 7. CDR3 residues: CASSGTGLGTEAFF. The CDR3 DNA is TGTGCCAGCAGCGGGACAGGGTTGGGAACTGAAGCTTTCTTT.

The chain carries TRBV27 and TRBJ2-3; 15 positions agree with TRBD2. Per the germline V gene, CDR1 is MNHEY and CDR2 is SMNVEV (reference sequence). Losses at the gene ends were 5 bases for V and 2 bases for J; bases not matched to a gene: 8. The CDR3 is 18 amino acids. The CDR3 nucleotides are TGTGCCAGCAGTGACGGACTAGCGGGAGGGCCTTACACAGATACGCAGTATTTT. Its protein product is CASSDGLAGGPYTDTQYF.

The chain is built from TRBV19 and TRBJ1-2; D possibly corresponds to TRBD1 (5 bases). Per the germline V gene, CDR1 is LNHDA and CDR2 is SQIVND (reference sequence). The CDR3 has 15 residues. The V end lost 3 bases, the J end lost 4 bases, and 15 bases lay between the germline ends. This CDR3 reads CASSMGTGGGYGYTF. In DNA, the CDR3 is TGTGCCAGTAGTATGGGGACGGGAGGTGGCTATGGCTACACCTTC.

Points on this clone: At the DNA level, this CDR3 is encoded by other sequences in the same sample as well. This chain links TRBV7-2 with TRBJ2-3; D is uncertain. Germline loops: CDR1 SGHTA, CDR2 FQGNSA. The CDR3 spans 14 residues. Trimming removed 0 bases from V and 1 base from J, with 5 bases in between. The CDR3: CASSLARGTDTQYF. The CDR3 DNA is TGTGCCAGCAGCTTAGCCCGGGGCACAGATACGCAGTATTTT.

This chain connects TRBV5-6 to TRBJ2-7; TRBD2 is a possible D gene (6 bases). The CDR3 loop spans 14 amino acids. Trimming took 2 bases from V and 4 from J, leaving 13 bases between them. The V gene's germline CDR1 is SGHDT and CDR2 YYEEEE. CDR3 DNA sequence: TGTGCCAGCAGCTTTGTGGCTAGCGCTTACGAGCAGTACTTC. Amino acid sequence: CASSFVASAYEQYF.

This sequence joins TRBV13 and TRBJ1-2; D call uncertain. Trimming removed 0 bases from V and 4 bases from J, with 15 bases in between. Germline V gives CDR1 PRHDT, CDR2 FYEKMQ (reference sequence). This CDR3 has 16 residues. In DNA, the CDR3 is TGTGCCAGCAGCTTAGGTCTTGTCGAAAACGCCTATGGCTACACCTTC. Its protein is CASSLGLVENAYGYTF.

J is TRBJ2-3 and V is TRBV2; 10 bases line up with TRBD2. Germline assignment: CDR1 SNHLY and CDR2 FYNNEI. V was clipped by 3 bases and J by 2 bases; unmatched bases: 5. CDR3 length: 16 amino acids. CDR3 bases: TGTGCCAGCAGTGACAAAGCGGGGGGGATCACAGATACGCAGTATTTT. As protein: CASSDKAGGITDTQYF.

The J gene is TRBJ2-3, the V gene TRBV20-1; D uncertain. Germline V gene data show CDR1 as DFQATT and CDR2 as SNEGSKA (reference sequence). The CDR3 contains 11 residues. Trimming left V 4 bases short and J 3 bases short, with 5 bases between. Here the CDR3 DNA reads TGCAGTGCTACTAGAACAGATACGCAGTATTTT. Its protein product is CSATRTDTQYF.